These 29 T cell receptor beta chains were all obtained from the same sample, sequenced in a study of blood T cell repertoires in COVID-19. Sequencing was performed with immunoSEQ multiplex PCR; in TCRdb, only in-frame clones are kept and a portion is missing. The sample records 250,000 to 300,000 clones, roughly 87% being singletons. The sequenced material came from peripheral blood. These receptors were collected from a woman between 45 and 65 years old who had recovered from COVID-19.

This chain connects TRBV23-1 to TRBJ2-1; 9 nucleotides align to TRBD2. TRBV23-1 is an open reading frame, and its role is uncertain. After removal of 4 bases from V and 4 bases from J, the junction contained 11 bases not matched to a gene. This CDR3 contains 17 residues. The CDR3 loop reads CASSPLLVAGVYNEQFF. As DNA, the CDR3 is TGCGCCAGCAGTCCCCTTCTTGTAGCGGGAGTATACAATGAGCAGTTCTTC.

V usage is TRBV6-4 and J usage is TRBJ1-5; 8 positions match TRBD1. This CDR3 comprises 16 residues. Unmatched junction bases numbered 6, after V lost 3 bases and J lost 2 bases. Germline lookup yields CDR1 MRHNA and CDR2 SNTAGT. The CDR3 spells CASSEVQGVGNQPQHF. DNA for the CDR3: TGTGCCAGCAGTGAAGTACAGGGGGTGGGCAATCAGCCCCAGCATTTT.

The chain joins TRBV6-6 to TRBJ1-2; D is unclear. Germline values: CDR1 MNHNY, CDR2 SVGAGI (reference sequence). Trimming took 5 bases from V and 4 from J, leaving 11 bases between them. The CDR3 totals 13 residues. CDR3 residues: CASSEVASYGYTF. DNA of the CDR3: TGTGCCAGCAGTGAGGTGGCCTCCTATGGCTACACCTTC.

The chain is built from TRBV9 and TRBJ1-1, with D possibly TRBD1 on 5 matching bases. The length of the CDR3 is 14 residues. Deletions cut 3 bases from V and 7 bases from J, with 16 bases between. CDR1 SGDLS and CDR2 YYNGEE come from the germline V gene. CDR3 nucleotide sequence: TGTGCCAGCAGCGGGCATAGACAGACGAATGAAGCTTTCTTT. It is translated as CASSGHRQTNEAFF.

The rearrangement joins TRBV28 to TRBJ2-1; TRBD2 matches at 7 bases. The germline V gene encodes CDR1 MDHEN and CDR2 SYDVKM. This CDR3 region has 16 residues. V lost 3 bases and J lost 5; bases outside the gene matches: 10. CDR3 sequence: CASSFNAGDLNNEQFF. CDR3 DNA: TGTGCCAGCAGTTTTAACGCGGGAGACTTAAACAATGAGCAGTTCTTC.

The gene calls are TRBV28 and TRBJ1-4, with no clear D. The CDR3 is made up of 14 amino acids. Trimming shortened V by 2 bases and J by 8 bases, and 12 bases separated the two germline ends. CDR1 and CDR2 (germline): MDHEN, SYDVKM. The DNA of the CDR3 is TGTGCCAGCAGTTTAGCGGGCTTCAGGGAAAAACTGTTTTTT. Residues: CASSLAGFREKLFF.

The V call is TRBV2, the J call TRBJ2-4; D perhaps matches TRBD2 (5 bases). The CDR3 is 15 amino acids. V dropped 8 bases and J dropped 0 bases, with 14 bases sitting between them. CDR1 is SNHLY and CDR2 is FYNNEI in the germline V gene. The CDR3: CASLGGSLAKNIQYF. The CDR3 bases are TGTGCCAGCCTCGGAGGATCTCTAGCCAAAAACATTCAGTACTTC.

The rearrangement links TRBV7-6 to TRBJ1-2; the D is unclear. The V end was cut by 5 bases, the J end by 4 bases, with 17 bases between. Germline loops: CDR1 SGHVS, CDR2 FNYEAQ. The length of the CDR3 is 15 residues. The CDR3 reads CASSPGYGAGYGYTF. The CDR3 nucleotides are TGTGCCAGCAGCCCTGGGTATGGAGCGGGCTATGGCTACACCTTC.

J is TRBJ1-4 and V is TRBV4-1, with D tentatively TRBD1 (6 bases). The ends were cut back, 0 bases at V and 4 bases at J, with 9 bases in the middle. The CDR3 totals 15 residues. The V gene's germline CDR1 is MGHRA and CDR2 YSYEKL. DNA for the CDR3: TGCGCCAGCAGCCAAGAGGGGGCGATTAATGAAAAACTGTTTTTT. This gives the protein CASSQEGAINEKLFF.

The chain couples TRBV6-5 to TRBJ1-1; D gene unclear. CDR3 length: 14 residues. Germline V lookup: CDR1 MNHEY, CDR2 SVGAGI. V gave up 5 bases and J gave up 1 base, with 11 bases separating them. The DNA for the CDR3 is TGTGCCAGCAGTACGGTGCGGGAGAACACTGAAGCTTTCTTT. Residues: CASSTVRENTEAFF.

The chain employs TRBV28 and TRBJ2-7, with D unresolved. With 4 bases removed from V and 4 bases from J, the gap between germline ends came to 14 bases. The CDR3 runs to 14 residues. Germline CDR1 is MDHEN and CDR2 is SYDVKM. DNA for the CDR3: TGTGCCAGCAGTTGGATCGACAATACGTACGAGCAGTACTTC. Its translation: CASSWIDNTYEQYF.

The V call is TRBV6-2 or TRBV6-3, the J call TRBJ2-7, with TRBD1 matching 7 bases. CDR1 is MNHEY and CDR2 is SVGEGT in the germline V gene. The CDR3 contains 11 residues. Germline trimming cut 5 bases from V and 12 bases from J; bases unmatched to any gene: 7. CDR3 bases: TGTGCCAGCAGTGCACAGGGGCGGCGGTACTTC. The encoded protein is CASSAQGRRYF.

The chain couples TRBV6-5 to TRBJ1-2; D may be TRBD1 (6 bases). CDR3 length equals 12 residues. The V and J ends lost 6 bases and 4 bases respectively, with 9 bases between them. Germline V gene sequence: CDR1 MNHEY, CDR2 SVGAGI. The CDR3 coding sequence is TGTGCCAGCAGGGACAGCTCCTATGGCTACACCTTC. It specifies CASRDSSYGYTF.

V is TRBV2 and J is TRBJ1-5, with TRBD1 identical over 7 bases. Germline loops: CDR1 SNHLY, CDR2 FYNNEI. The J segment lost 7 bases and the V segment lost 8 bases, leaving 8 bases of the junction unmatched. The CDR3 is 13 residues long. The CDR3 reads CASAGQPSQPQHF. The CDR3 DNA is TGTGCCAGCGCGGGACAGCCCTCCCAGCCCCAGCATTTT. The full variable domain, its missing parts supplied by reference TRBV2 and TRBJ1-5, is EPEVTQTPSHQVTQMGQEVILRCVPISNHLYFYWYRQILGQKVEFLVSFYNNEISEKSEIFDDQFSVERPDGSNFTLKIRSTKLEDSAMYFCASAGQPSQPQHFGDGTRLSIL.

V gene TRBV12-5 combines with J gene TRBJ2-7; 9 bases map to TRBD1. This CDR3 has 14 residues. Germline lookup yields CDR1 LGHNT and CDR2 FRNRAP. J gave up 4 bases and V 6 bases, and 7 bases lay outside the gene matches. The CDR3 protein is CASGGTGIVYEQYF. The CDR3 DNA is TGTGCTAGTGGCGGGACAGGGATAGTGTACGAGCAGTACTTC. Full variable domain (remainder filled in from reference TRBV12-5 and TRBJ2-7): DARVTQTPRHKVTEMGQEVTMRCQPILGHNTVFWYRQTMMQGLELLAYFRNRAPLDDSGMPKDRFSAEMPDATLATLKIQPSEPRDSAVYFCASGGTGIVYEQYFGPGTRLTVT.

This rearrangement joins TRBV27 to TRBJ1-2, with TRBD1 as a possible D gene (6 bases). The CDR3 consists of 13 residues. Germline V gene lookup returns CDR1 MNHEY and CDR2 SMNVEV (reference sequence). V was clipped by 6 bases and J by 6 bases, with 14 bases between them. The CDR3, as DNA: TGTGCCAGCAGACTGACAGGAAAGCATGGCTACACCTTC. This sequence encodes CASRLTGKHGYTF.

This clone has just a few counts. The chain is built from TRBV6-5 and TRBJ2-1, with a weak D call TRBD2 (6 bases). CDR3 length: 12 amino acids. Trimming took off 8 bases at V and 9 bases at J, with 14 bases between the two ends. The V gene's germline CDR1 is MNHEY and CDR2 SVGAGI. The CDR3 sequence: CASAWGGGEQFF. The CDR3 nucleotides are TGTGCCAGCGCGTGGGGAGGCGGTGAGCAGTTCTTC.

This chain uses TRBV10-2 with TRBJ1-1, with D unclear. CDR3 length: 13 amino acids. V dropped 2 bases and J dropped 7 bases, with 11 bases sitting between them. CDR1 WSHSY and CDR2 SAAADI come from the germline V gene. CDR3: CASSEMREREAFF. In DNA, the CDR3 is TGCGCCAGCAGTGAGATGAGGGAACGTGAAGCTTTCTTT.

The V gene is TRBV30, the J gene TRBJ2-1, with TRBD1 identical over 9 bases. Germline CDR1 GTSNPN, CDR2 SVGIG (reference sequence). V trimming: 5 bases; J trimming: 5 bases; junction bases outside the gene matches: 10. The CDR3 length is 15 residues. DNA for the CDR3: TGTGCCTGGGGCCGTACAGGGGGCTTCGACAATGAGCAGTTCTTC. Its protein is CAWGRTGGFDNEQFF.

This clone was counted between two and nine times. The chain links TRBV9 to TRBJ1-2; D perhaps matches TRBD1 (5 bases). CDR3 length: 14 amino acids. Germline values: CDR1 SGDLS, CDR2 YYNGEE. Trimming took 2 bases from V and 6 from J, leaving 14 bases between them. CDR3 residues: CASSVAGKENGYTF. CDR3 coding DNA: TGTGCCAGCAGCGTGGCAGGGAAGGAGAATGGCTACACCTTC. Variable domain in full (rest from reference TRBV9 and TRBJ1-2): DSGVTQTPKHLITATGQRVTLRCSPRSGDLSVYWYQQSLDQGLQFLIQYYNGEERAKGNILERFSAQQFPDLHSELNLSSLELGDSALYFCASSVAGKENGYTFGSGTRLTVV.

This chain uses TRBV27 with TRBJ2-7; perhaps TRBD2 as D (5 bases). The CDR3 extends over 17 amino acids. Trimming took 5 bases from V and 0 from J, leaving 20 bases between them. Germline V lookup: CDR1 MNHEY, CDR2 SMNVEV (reference sequence). The CDR3 spells CASSPPDRSGSSYEQYF. The CDR3 DNA sequence: TGTGCCAGCAGTCCCCCGGATAGGAGCGGAAGCTCCTACGAGCAGTACTTC.

The CDR3 sequence is CSSLWWEGQGNGYTF. The CDR3 DNA is TGCAGCTCACTTTGGTGGGAGGGACAGGGTAATGGCTACACCTTC. The J gene is TRBJ1-2, the V gene TRBV29-1; 9 nucleotides line up with TRBD1. The V and J ends lost 8 bases and 6 bases, in that order; junction bases with no gene match: 16. This CDR3 has 15 amino acids. From germline, CDR1 is SQVTM and CDR2 ANQGSEA. The whole variable domain, filled in from reference TRBV29-1 and TRBJ1-2, reads SAVISQKPSRDICQRGTSLTIQCQVDSQVTMMFWYRQQPGQSLTLIATANQGSEATYESGFVIDKFPISRPNLTFSTLTVSNMSPEDSSIYLCSSLWWEGQGNGYTFGSGTRLTVV.

The rearrangement links TRBV30 to TRBJ2-5; possible D gene TRBD2, 6 bases. Trimming took 4 bases from V and 4 from J, leaving 16 bases between them. Germline CDR1 GTSNPN, CDR2 SVGIG (reference sequence). This CDR3 contains 14 residues. The DNA for the CDR3 is TGTGCCTGGAAGGCCCCCGGGAGACCAGAGACCCAGTACTTC. Protein product: CAWKAPGRPETQYF.

For the CDR3, the DNA is TGTGCCTGGAGTCGGACAGGGGTTGGCGAGCAGTACTTC. Translation gives CAWSRTGVGEQYF. This chain connects TRBV30 to TRBJ2-7; TRBD1 matches at 9 bases. The germline gives CDR1 GTSNPN, CDR2 SVGIG (reference sequence). V trimming: 2 bases; J trimming: 6 bases; junction bases outside the gene matches: 5. The CDR3 covers 13 residues. The whole variable domain, filled in from reference TRBV30 and TRBJ2-7, reads SQTIHQWPATLVQPVGSPLSLECTVEGTSNPNLYWYRQAAGRGLQLLFYSVGIGQISSEVPQNLSASRPQDRQFILSSKKLLLSDSGFYLCAWSRTGVGEQYFGPGTRLTVT.

V gene TRBV19 combines with J gene TRBJ2-7; 8 nucleotides line up with TRBD2. The germline CDR1 and CDR2 sequences are LNHDA and SQIVND (reference sequence). The CDR3 is made up of 15 amino acids. The junction had 9 bases not matched to a gene; V was cut back by 3 bases and J by 5 bases. The CDR3 loop reads CASSMTSARSHEQYF. The CDR3 nucleotides are TGTGCCAGTAGTATGACTAGCGCCCGATCCCACGAGCAGTACTTC.

V usage is TRBV5-1 and J usage is TRBJ1-5; 8 bases fit TRBD1. The germline V gene encodes CDR1 SGHRS and CDR2 YFSETQ. The CDR3 is 15 amino acids. With V trimmed by 1 base and J by 5 bases, 5 bases remained unmatched. CDR3 DNA: TGCGCCAGCAGCTTGCAGGGGGCGGTAGATCAGCCCCAGCATTTT. Its translation is CASSLQGAVDQPQHF.

The chain links TRBV19 to TRBJ1-2; 7 nucleotides align to TRBD1. CDR1 and CDR2 (germline): LNHDA, SQIVND (reference sequence). The J segment lost 7 bases and the V segment lost 5 bases, leaving 7 bases of the junction unmatched. The CDR3 covers 13 residues. The CDR3 region is CASSFDRVGGYTF. The CDR3 nucleotides are TGTGCCAGTAGTTTCGACAGGGTTGGTGGCTACACCTTC.

This clone was detected only a few times. The chain is built from TRBV5-1 and TRBJ1-6; D possibly corresponds to TRBD1 (6 bases). Trimming removed 3 bases from V and 7 bases from J, with 14 bases in between. The CDR3 contains 15 residues. CDR1 is SGHRS, CDR2 YFSETQ, per germline. The CDR3 nucleotides are TGCGCCAGCAGCTCAGAAGGACAGAGAAATTCACCCCTCCACTTT. Translation: CASSSEGQRNSPLHF.

The chain uses TRBV10-3 and TRBJ1-2, with TRBD1 as a possible D gene (5 bases). V was clipped by 0 bases and J by 2 bases, with 13 bases between them. Germline V gene sequence: CDR1 ENHRY, CDR2 SYGVKD. The length of the CDR3 is 16 residues. The CDR3 loop is CAISESGSGGNYGYTF. As DNA, the CDR3 is TGTGCCATCAGTGAGTCGGGATCCGGGGGGAACTATGGCTACACCTTC.